Listed here are 27 T cell receptor beta chains from one sample, sequenced in a study of T-cell reconstitution after alpha-beta-depleted transplantation in children. Preparation of the TCRbeta library used unique molecular identifiers. TCRdb re-called the PCR reads with MiXCR, one entry per CDR3 protein. The sample includes around 200,000 distinct CDR3 sequences, roughly 6.8% of them seen just once. The starting material was PBMCs from the stem cell graft donor, obtained from the stem cell graft. These receptors were obtained from a human donor who donated a stem cell graft to a child with Wiskott-Aldrich syndrome.

There are many counts of this clonotype. V usage is TRBV6-5 and J usage is TRBJ1-2, with a possible D match to TRBD1 (6 bases). The CDR3 covers 16 residues. The V and J ends lost 7 bases and 6 bases respectively, with 24 bases between them. Germline CDR1 MNHEY, CDR2 SVGAGI. Written as DNA, the CDR3 is TGTGCCAGCACTCCGGACGTGCCAGGGGATGTACATGGCTACACCTTC. As protein: CASTPDVPGDVHGYTF.

This clonotype was found many times. The rearrangement links TRBV12-3 or TRBV12-4 to TRBJ1-2, with no clear D. The CDR3 sequence is 13 residues long. Between the trimmed V and J ends, which lost 3 bases and 8 bases, there was a span of 13 bases. The CDR3 DNA follows: TGTGCCAGCAGTTTCGACCCGACACGGGGCTACACCTTC. Translated, it gives CASSFDPTRGYTF.

The table lists this clonotype with many counts. This chain links TRBV6-6 with TRBJ1-5; no definite D call. Looked up from germline, CDR1 is MNHNY and CDR2 is SVGAGI (reference sequence). V was pared by 8 bases and J by 2 bases, with 7 bases between. The CDR3 runs to 12 residues. The CDR3: CASFDGNQPQHF. The CDR3 nucleotides are TGTGCCAGCTTTGACGGCAATCAGCCCCAGCATTTT.

This clonotype was recorded many times. The gene calls are TRBV20-1 and TRBJ1-5, with D perhaps matching TRBD1 (5 bases). From germline, CDR1 is DFQATT and CDR2 SNEGSKA (reference sequence). The CDR3 totals 13 residues. Deletions cut 4 bases from V and 5 bases from J, with 12 bases between. CDR3 DNA: TGCAGTGCTACGCAGGGCGTCGATCAGCCCCAGCATTTT. Translation gives CSATQGVDQPQHF.

This clonotype was seen a few times. The chain combines TRBV5-5 with TRBJ1-2; D possibly corresponds to TRBD1 (5 bases). This CDR3 comprises 16 residues. The V and J ends lost 0 bases and 1 base respectively, with 13 bases between them. Germline V gene data show CDR1 as SGHKS and CDR2 as YYEKEE (reference sequence). The CDR3 bases are TGTGCCAGCAGCTTGGGTCGGGGGATCATTAACTATGGCTACACCTTC. Encoded protein: CASSLGRGIINYGYTF. The full variable domain, with the rest looked up from reference TRBV5-5 and TRBJ1-2, is DAGVTQSPTHLIKTRGQQVTLRCSPISGHKSVSWYQQVLGQGPQFIFQYYEKEERGRGNFPDRFSARQFPNYSSELNVNALLLGDSALYLCASSLGRGIINYGYTFGSGTRLTVV.

This clonotype appeared many times. This chain joins TRBV10-1 and TRBJ1-5; D is ambiguous. Per germline, CDR1 WNHNN and CDR2 SYGVQD (reference sequence). This CDR3 spans 14 amino acids. V was trimmed by 10 bases and J by 0 bases, leaving 13 bases between them. CDR3 bases: TGCGCCAACTCGGAAGCCCCTAGCAATCAGCCCCAGCATTTT. Its protein product is CANSEAPSNQPQHF.

This clonotype has at least ten counts. The V and J genes are TRBV20-1 and TRBJ2-1, with 11 bases matching TRBD1. J gave up 4 bases and V 6 bases, and 5 bases lay outside the gene matches. The CDR3 contains 14 residues. CDR1 and CDR2 from the germline V gene are DFQATT and SNEGSKA (reference sequence). Written as DNA, the CDR3 is TGCAGTGCGAGCCGGGACAGGGGGTACAATGAGCAGTTCTTC. It codes for CSASRDRGYNEQFF.

This clonotype was detected many times. The chain recombines TRBV7-8 with TRBJ2-5; tentatively, D is TRBD1 (5 bases). The CDR3 totals 13 residues. V lost 7 bases and J 5 bases, leaving 14 bases between the germline ends. Germline V gene sequence: CDR1 SGHVS, CDR2 FQNEAQ. The CDR3 here is CASKITGSETQYF. In DNA, the CDR3 is TGTGCCAGCAAGATAACAGGTTCTGAGACCCAGTACTTC.

This clonotype has at least ten counts. V and J are TRBV20-1 and TRBJ2-3; TRBD1 agrees at 10 bases. The CDR3 is made up of 16 amino acids. Unmatched junction bases numbered 6, after V lost 2 bases and J lost 1 base. Germline V lookup: CDR1 DFQATT, CDR2 SNEGSKA (reference sequence). The CDR3 region has the DNA TGCAGTGCTAGATCTTCCGGGACAGGGGGCACAGATACGCAGTATTTT. Translation gives CSARSSGTGGTDTQYF.

This clonotype has a count of ten or more. Here the CDR3 reads CASSVQVSDTQYF. The CDR3 DNA reads as TGTGCCAGCAGCGTACAGGTTTCGGATACGCAGTATTTT. J is TRBJ2-3 and V is TRBV7-2; D is perhaps TRBD1 (5 bases). The CDR3 has 13 residues. Trimming removed 5 bases from V and 6 bases from J, with 12 bases in between. Germline V gene lookup returns CDR1 SGHTA and CDR2 FQGNSA.

Ten or more counts support this clonotype. The chain is built from TRBV18 and TRBJ1-1, with TRBD1 matching 9 bases. The CDR3 loop spans 19 amino acids. The V and J ends lost 3 bases and 1 base, in that order; junction bases with no gene match: 15. Germline V gives CDR1 KGHSH, CDR2 LQKENI. The CDR3 DNA reads as TGTGCCAGCTCACCCCCAGGAAGAGGACAGGGGATAGGGAACACTGAAGCTTTCTTT. This codes for CASSPPGRGQGIGNTEAFF.

The V and J genes are TRBV28 and TRBJ1-2; D unclear. Trimming took 6 bases from V and 0 from J, leaving 20 bases between them. The CDR3 spans 17 residues. Germline V lookup: CDR1 MDHEN, CDR2 SYDVKM. The CDR3 DNA is TGTGCCAGCAGCCCAGCAGGCGGCGGGTACTCTAACTATGGCTACACCTTC. Amino acids: CASSPAGGGYSNYGYTF.

Many counts were recorded for this clonotype. The V and J genes are TRBV27 and TRBJ1-2; a weak D match, TRBD1 (6 bases). With 2 bases removed from V and 7 bases from J, the gap between germline ends came to 14 bases. CDR1 is MNHEY and CDR2 is SMNVEV in the germline V gene (reference sequence). This CDR3 contains 14 residues. The CDR3 DNA reads as TGTGCCAGCAGTTTAAACAGGGAGACGAGTGGCTACACCTTC. Its translation: CASSLNRETSGYTF.

This clonotype was seen ten or more times. The chain joins TRBV4-1 to TRBJ2-7, with a weak D call TRBD1 (6 bases). V lost 3 bases and J 1 base, leaving 13 bases between the germline ends. Germline V lookup: CDR1 MGHRA, CDR2 YSYEKL. The CDR3 is 15 residues long. The CDR3 nucleotides are TGCGCCAGCAGCCACCGGACAGACCAATCCTACGAGCAGTACTTC. Encoded protein: CASSHRTDQSYEQYF.

This clonotype was detected ten times or more. The chain uses TRBV7-2 and TRBJ2-1; D perhaps matches TRBD2 (6 bases). The CDR3 contains 13 residues. Germline V CDR1 and CDR2: SGHTA, FQGNSA. V was shortened by 6 bases and J by 5 bases, with 11 bases between the two germline ends. CDR3 DNA sequence: TGTGCCAGCAGTGTTGGGGGGAACAATGAGCAGTTCTTC. Encoded protein: CASSVGGNNEQFF.

This clonotype was recorded at least ten times. The gene calls are TRBV29-1 and TRBJ1-1; 10 positions agree with TRBD1. CDR1 and CDR2 from the germline V gene are SQVTM and ANQGSEA. The CDR3 is 14 amino acids. V was pared by 6 bases and J by 3 bases, with 7 bases of the junction left unmatched. The CDR3 DNA reads TGCAGCGTCCTCCGGGACAGGGGTGACACTGAAGCTTTCTTT. It yields the protein CSVLRDRGDTEAFF.

V is TRBV4-1 and J is TRBJ1-5, with 12 positions matching TRBD1. Unmatched junction bases numbered 12, after V lost 3 bases and J lost 0 bases. From germline, CDR1 is MGHRA and CDR2 YSYEKL. The CDR3 runs 20 residues. CDR3 coding DNA: TGCGCCAGCAGCCACTTCACCCCGGGACAGGGGGCTAATAGCAATCAGCCCCAGCATTTT. Translation: CASSHFTPGQGANSNQPQHF.

The rearrangement joins TRBV5-1 to TRBJ2-5; D is possibly TRBD1 or TRBD2 (5 bases each). Between the trimmed V and J ends, which lost 5 bases and 5 bases, there was a span of 19 bases. Germline loops: CDR1 SGHRS, CDR2 YFSETQ. The CDR3 loop spans 15 amino acids. The CDR3: CASRRDGLLGETQYF. The CDR3 coding sequence is TGCGCCAGCAGAAGGGACGGGCTCCTGGGGGAGACCCAGTACTTC.

The V call is TRBV7-2, the J call TRBJ1-2, with no clear D. V dropped 2 bases and J dropped 2 bases, with 6 bases sitting between them. This CDR3 is 13 amino acids long. The germline V gene has CDR1 SGHTA and CDR2 FQGNSA. The CDR3 DNA follows: TGTGCCAGCAGCTTAATGAGGAACTATGGCTACACCTTC. Amino acids: CASSLMRNYGYTF.

This chain uses TRBV11-2 with TRBJ2-7; a possible D gene is TRBD2 (5 bases). The germline V gene has CDR1 SGHAT and CDR2 FQNNGV. Trimming removed 5 bases at V and 0 bases at J, with 8 bases between. The CDR3 loop spans 13 amino acids. The CDR3 coding sequence is TGTGCCAGCAGCGCACTAGACTCCTACGAGCAGTACTTC. Translating gives CASSALDSYEQYF.

In its sample, this clonotype was seen many times. The chain combines TRBV5-6 with TRBJ2-3; 8 bases line up with TRBD2. J was trimmed by 3 bases and V by 2 bases; bases with no gene match: 5. The CDR3 totals 15 residues. The germline gives CDR1 SGHDT, CDR2 YYEEEE. CDR3 loop: CASSFPGRETDTQYF. DNA for the CDR3: TGTGCCAGCAGCTTTCCCGGGAGGGAAACAGATACGCAGTATTTT.

This clonotype was picked up a small number of times. The chain recombines TRBV25-1 with TRBJ1-1, with D possibly being TRBD1 (5 bases). Per germline, CDR1 MGHDK and CDR2 SYGVNS. The V and J ends lost 1 base and 4 bases respectively, with 10 bases between them. This CDR3 comprises 14 residues. CDR3 bases: TGTGCCAGCAGTGAATTCCAGGGTGGCACTGAAGCTTTCTTT. Encoded protein: CASSEFQGGTEAFF. Variable domain in full (rest from reference TRBV25-1 and TRBJ1-1): EADIYQTPRYLVIGTGKKITLECSQTMGHDKMYWYQQDPGMELHLIHYSYGVNSTEKGDLSSESTVSRIRTEHFPLTLESARPSHTSQYLCASSEFQGGTEAFFGQGTRLTVV.

This clonotype was recorded many times. The V and J genes are TRBV12-3 or TRBV12-4 and TRBJ1-5; D unclear. This CDR3 contains 14 residues. Trimming stripped 7 bases from V and 8 bases from J, with 18 bases between. The CDR3 nucleotides read TGTGCCAGCACCGAGGAGGCAGCCAGTAAGCCCCAGCATTTT. Amino acid sequence: CASTEEAASKPQHF.

This chain connects TRBV6-2 or TRBV6-3 to TRBJ2-2, with 8 bases aligning to TRBD1. This CDR3 contains 13 residues. The junction had 1 base not matched to a gene; V was cut back by 6 bases and J by 4 bases. Germline CDR1 is MNHEY and CDR2 is SVGEGT. CDR3 residues: CASRGTGTGELFF. CDR3 sequence (DNA): TGTGCCAGCAGGGGGACAGGCACCGGGGAGCTGTTTTTT.

This clonotype was detected ten times or more. This rearrangement joins TRBV12-3 or TRBV12-4 to TRBJ2-6; D is unclear. Trimming pared 3 bases from V and 0 bases from J, leaving 12 bases between. The CDR3 is 17 residues long. The CDR3 region is CASSLKLMDSGANVLTF. The CDR3 DNA reads TGTGCCAGCAGTTTGAAGCTGATGGACTCTGGGGCCAACGTCCTGACTTTC.

This clonotype has a count of ten or more. This chain joins TRBV5-1 and TRBJ2-1, with TRBD1 identical over 10 bases. CDR1 and CDR2 (germline): SGHRS, YFSETQ. After removal of 3 bases from V and 6 bases from J, the junction contained 6 bases not matched to a gene. The CDR3 runs to 15 residues. CDR3 sequence (DNA): TGCGCCAGCAGCTCCGGGACAGGGGCAGGCAATGAGCAGTTCTTC. Its translation is CASSSGTGAGNEQFF.

The genes are TRBV27 and TRBJ1-1; D is undetermined. CDR1 is MNHEY, CDR2 SMNVEV, per germline (reference sequence). V was cut by 0 bases and J by 1 base, with 6 bases left in between. The length of the CDR3 is 14 residues. This CDR3 reads CASSLSVPNTEAFF. The CDR3 region has the DNA TGTGCCAGCAGTTTATCAGTACCGAACACTGAAGCTTTCTTT.